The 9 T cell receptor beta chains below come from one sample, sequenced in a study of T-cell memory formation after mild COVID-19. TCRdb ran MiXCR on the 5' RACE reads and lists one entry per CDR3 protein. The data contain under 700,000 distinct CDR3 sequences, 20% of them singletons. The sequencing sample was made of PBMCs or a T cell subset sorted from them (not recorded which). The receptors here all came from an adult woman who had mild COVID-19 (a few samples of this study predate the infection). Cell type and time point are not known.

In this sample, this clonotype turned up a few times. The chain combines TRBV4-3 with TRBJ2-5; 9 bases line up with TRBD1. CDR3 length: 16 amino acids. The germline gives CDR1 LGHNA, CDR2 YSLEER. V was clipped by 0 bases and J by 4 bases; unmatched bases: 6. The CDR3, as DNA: TGCGCCAGCAGCCAAGATTTGACAGGGGGTAGAGAGACCCAGTACTTC. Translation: CASSQDLTGGRETQYF.

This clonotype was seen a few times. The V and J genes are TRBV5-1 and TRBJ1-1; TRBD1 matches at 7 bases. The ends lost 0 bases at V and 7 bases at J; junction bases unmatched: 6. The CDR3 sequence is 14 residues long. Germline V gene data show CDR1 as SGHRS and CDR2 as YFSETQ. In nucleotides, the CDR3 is TGCGCCAGCAGCTTGGCCGGGACAGCAAGTGAAGCTTTCTTT. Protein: CASSLAGTASEAFF.

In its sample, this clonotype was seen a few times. CDR3 in DNA: TGTGCCAGCAGTTTGTTTGGAACGGGGAAGTACTTC. Its translation is CASSLFGTGKYF. V gene TRBV12-3 or TRBV12-4 combines with J gene TRBJ2-7; TRBD2 is a possible D gene (5 bases). The V end lost 3 bases, the J end lost 11 bases, and 14 bases lay between the germline ends. This CDR3 is built from 12 residues.

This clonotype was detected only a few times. This CDR3 reads CASSAGDYNEQFF. CDR3 coding DNA: TGCGCCAGCAGCGCGGGGGACTACAATGAGCAGTTCTTC. The rearrangement uses TRBV5-1 and TRBJ2-1; 7 bases map to TRBD2. This CDR3 spans 13 amino acids. The germline V gene has CDR1 SGHRS and CDR2 YFSETQ. With 4 bases clipped from V and 3 bases from J, the junction kept 1 base outside the gene matches. The entire variable domain, with the rest obtained from reference TRBV5-1 and TRBJ2-1, is as follows: KAGVTQTPRYLIKTRGQQVTLSCSPISGHRSVSWYQQTPGQGLQFLFEYFSETQRNKGNFPGRFSGRQFSNSRSEMNVSTLELGDSALYLCASSAGDYNEQFFGPGTRLTVL.

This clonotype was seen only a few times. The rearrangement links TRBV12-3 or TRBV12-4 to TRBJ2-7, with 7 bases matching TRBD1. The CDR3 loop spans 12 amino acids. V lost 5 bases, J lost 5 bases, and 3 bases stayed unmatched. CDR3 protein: CASSRGRDEQYF. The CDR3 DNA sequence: TGTGCCAGCAGTAGGGGGCGAGACGAGCAGTACTTC.

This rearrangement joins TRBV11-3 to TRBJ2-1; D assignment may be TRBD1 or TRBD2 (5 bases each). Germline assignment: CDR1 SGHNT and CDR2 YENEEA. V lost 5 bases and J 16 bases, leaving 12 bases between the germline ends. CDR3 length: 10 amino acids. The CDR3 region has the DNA TGTGCCAGCAGCGGGACGGAAGTATTCTTC. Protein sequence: CASSGTEVFF.

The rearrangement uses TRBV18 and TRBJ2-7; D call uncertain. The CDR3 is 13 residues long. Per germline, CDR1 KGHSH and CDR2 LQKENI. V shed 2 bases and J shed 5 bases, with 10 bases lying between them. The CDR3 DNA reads TGTGCCAGCTCACCATCTGAATCCCACGAGCAGTACTTC. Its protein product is CASSPSESHEQYF.

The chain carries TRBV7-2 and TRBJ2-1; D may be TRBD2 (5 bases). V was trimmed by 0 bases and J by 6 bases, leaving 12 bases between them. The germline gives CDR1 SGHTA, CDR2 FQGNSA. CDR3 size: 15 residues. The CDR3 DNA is TGTGCCAGCAGCTTAGCGACGGGGTGGGTCAATGAGCAGTTCTTC. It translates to CASSLATGWVNEQFF.

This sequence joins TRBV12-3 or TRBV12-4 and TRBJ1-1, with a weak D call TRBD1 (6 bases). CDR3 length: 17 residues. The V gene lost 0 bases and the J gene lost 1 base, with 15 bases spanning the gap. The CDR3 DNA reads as TGTGCCAGCAGTTTAGCGGAGTGGGGGCGTTGGAACACTGAAGCTTTCTTT. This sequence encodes CASSLAEWGRWNTEAFF.